This entry is about one TCR beta chain. The antigen remains undetermined. CDR3 length: 14 residues. Trimming left V 6 bases short and J 0 bases short, with 9 bases between. CDR1 and CDR2 (germline): LNHDA, SQIVND (reference sequence). The sample belongs to a study of glioma-infiltrating T cells after dendritic cell vaccination. Broader study findings: Only a small number of patients had complete blood and tumor samples.

Patients had residual fresh-frozen tumor tissue and more than two years of survival data. Measured with immunoSEQ multiplex PCR; TCRdb has only the in-frame clones, and not every one. The profile shows 71,000 or so clones, 81% of them singletons. This TCR was sampled from a human donor with glioblastoma. The sample here was blood, taken before dendritic cell vaccination. The V gene is TRBV19, the J gene TRBJ1-3, with D possibly matching TRBD1 (5 bases). Written as DNA, the CDR3 is TGTGCCAGTAGAGTCGGGGGCTCTGGAAACACCATATATTTT. Its translation: CASRVGGSGNTIYF.